This T cell receptor beta chain stems from a study of human T cells and chemical hapten exposure. Across the study: 2% DPC applied to a 2 cm by 2 cm arm area sensitized donors. Findings of the study overall: Patch test score was positively correlated with the counts of TCRs that had expanded at PT1.

The CDR3 is made up of 15 amino acids. CDR1 and CDR2 (germline): KGHDR, SFDVKD. The trim removed 2 bases at V and 4 bases at J, leaving 5 bases unmatched. This clonotype occurred many times. What it binds is not known. As for time point: pre-sensitization, week 0. The treatment here: therapeutic diphenylcyclopropenone sensitization with weekly scalp DPC. Every patch test was put on after a blood sample was taken. Each donor was an alopecia patient between 18 and 70 years of age who qualified for DPC. A single record per CDR3 protein comes from TCRdb applying MiXCR to the RACE reads. In the table there are 84,000 or so distinct CDR3 sequences, about 8.5% of which are singletons.

The sample consisted of whole blood, taken in connection with sensitization to the hapten diphenylcyclopropenone (DPC). The chain carries TRBV24-1 and TRBJ2-3; TRBD1 aligns across 7 bases. This TCR was sampled from a man aged 40-55 years with alopecia areata. Some clones in this sample may be carry-over from other donors' samples. CDR3 protein: CATSDWTGGADTQYF. In DNA, the CDR3 is TGTGCCACCAGTGATTGGACAGGTGGGGCAGATACGCAGTATTTT.